This note documents a single TCR beta chain sequence. Its antigen remains unknown. Alopecia areata patients provided lesional scalp punch biopsies and peripheral blood. These data are taken from a study of CD8+ T cells in alopecia areata. General study findings and limits: Whereas mice showed it more clearly, TCR sharing across patients was murkier, possibly because of HLA.

The sequencing template was cDNA reverse transcribed from extracted RNA. Here immunoSEQ multiplex PCR was the method, and the copy in TCRdb shows in-frame clones only, minus some. The data hold some 7,000 clones, with around 71% observed a single time. Sequenced material: skin, taken at week 0. The receptor comes from a human donor with alopecia areata.

The CDR3 spells CASSLARGHNQPQHF. As DNA, the CDR3 is TGTGCCAGCAGCTTAGCCCGTGGGCACAATCAGCCCCAGCATTTT. This chain links TRBV7-9 with TRBJ1-5, with D unclear. CDR1 is SEHNR and CDR2 is FQNEAQ in the germline V gene (reference sequence). V was shortened by 0 bases and J by 3 bases, with 9 bases between the two germline ends. The CDR3 runs to 15 residues. Full variable domain (missing parts from reference TRBV7-9 and TRBJ1-5): DTGVSQNPRHKITKRGQNVTFRCDPISEHNRLYWYRQTLGQGPEFLTYFQNEAQLEKSRLLSDRFSAERPKGSFSTLEIQRTEQGDSAMYLCASSLARGHNQPQHFGDGTRLSIL.